The 18 T cell receptor beta chains below were found in one sample sequenced in a study of vaccination and CD4 T cells after COVID-19. CD4+ T cells that had been cultured provided DNA sequenced with the Oncomine TCR Beta short-read assay. TCRdb re-analysed the PCR reads in MiXCR, keeping a single row per CDR3 protein. The data hold 4,800 or so distinct CDR3 sequences, with approximately 78% observed a single time. These receptors lack a known antigen. Documented treatment: 10-day PBMC culture with coronavirus spike peptide pools or control peptides (ViraFEST assay). The material sequenced was CD4+ T cells from blood, cultured in vitro. The receptors come from a human donor who had recovered from COVID-19.

The table lists this clonotype with a few counts. The chain has TRBV6-2 or TRBV6-3 and TRBJ2-3, with 7 positions matching TRBD2. V lost 4 bases and J lost 3; bases outside the gene matches: 7. The CDR3 loop spans 15 amino acids. CDR1 is MNHEY, CDR2 SVGEGT, per germline. DNA for the CDR3: TGTGCCAGCAGTTCCCATGGCGGGGGAACAGATACGCAGTATTTT. Protein: CASSSHGGGTDTQYF.

J is TRBJ2-4 and V is TRBV28, with a possible D match to TRBD1 (6 bases). Per the germline V gene, CDR1 is MDHEN and CDR2 is SYDVKM. With 2 bases removed from V and 3 bases from J, the gap between germline ends came to 8 bases. The CDR3 sequence is 14 residues long. The CDR3 DNA follows: TGTGCCAGCAGTTTAGGACAGTACAAAAACATTCAGTACTTC. Translated: CASSLGQYKNIQYF.

The V call is TRBV12-3 or TRBV12-4, the J call TRBJ1-2; 10 bases map to TRBD1. J gave up 6 bases and V 6 bases, and 7 bases lay outside the gene matches. This CDR3 has 14 residues. In DNA, the CDR3 is TGTGCCAGCAGGGCAGACAGGGGGCGGAATGGCTACACCTTC. It encodes CASRADRGRNGYTF.

V gene TRBV20-1 combines with J gene TRBJ1-2, with a possible D match to TRBD1 (6 bases). V was pared by 2 bases and J by 10 bases, with 14 bases between. The CDR3 spans 12 residues. Germline assignment: CDR1 DFQATT and CDR2 SNEGSKA (reference sequence). CDR3 in DNA: TGCAGTGCTAGATCCGGACAGAGGCCCTACACCTTC. It translates to CSARSGQRPYTF.

This clonotype was detected once. The chain uses TRBV10-3 and TRBJ1-5; no clear D. Trimming took off 4 bases at V and 5 bases at J, with 9 bases between the two ends. This CDR3 region has 13 residues. Per germline, CDR1 ENHRY and CDR2 SYGVKD. CDR3: CAISVGGDQPQHF. The CDR3 DNA is TGTGCCATCAGTGTAGGTGGGGATCAGCCCCAGCATTTT.

The chain combines TRBV7-2 with TRBJ2-7; tentatively, D is TRBD2 (5 bases). Trimming cost V 6 bases and J 0 bases, with 15 bases left between them. Germline CDR1 reads SGHTA; CDR2 reads FQGNSA. CDR3 length: 15 amino acids. CDR3 residues: CASRPEGVSSYEQYF. In DNA, the CDR3 is TGTGCCAGCAGACCAGAGGGAGTGAGCTCCTACGAGCAGTACTTC.

The chain uses TRBV19 and TRBJ1-5; 8 positions agree with TRBD1. Germline V gene sequence: CDR1 LNHDA, CDR2 SQIVND (reference sequence). This CDR3 region has 17 residues. The V segment lost 8 bases and the J segment 0 bases; nucleotides outside the gene matches: 12. The CDR3: CASSFPGQVYSNQPQHF. Here the CDR3 DNA reads TGTGCCAGTTCCTTCCCGGGACAGGTGTATAGCAATCAGCCCCAGCATTTT.

The chain joins TRBV2 to TRBJ1-6; tentatively, D is TRBD1 (6 bases). From germline, CDR1 is SNHLY and CDR2 FYNNEI. V lost 3 bases to trimming and J lost 9 bases, with 15 bases between them. This CDR3 has 15 residues. The CDR3 protein is CASSDVRGGSSPLHF. In nucleotides, the CDR3 is TGTGCCAGCAGTGATGTCAGAGGGGGTTCTTCACCCCTCCACTTT.

J is TRBJ2-3 and V is TRBV7-9; TRBD1 matches 8 bases. Looked up from germline, CDR1 is SEHNR and CDR2 is FQNEAQ (reference sequence). Unmatched junction bases numbered 7, after V lost 5 bases and J lost 0 bases. This CDR3 is built from 16 residues. The CDR3 here is CASSPDRAISTDTQYF. DNA of the CDR3: TGTGCCAGCAGCCCGGACAGGGCAATAAGCACAGATACGCAGTATTTT. Full variable domain (outside the CDR3, taken from reference TRBV7-9 and TRBJ2-3): DTGVSQNPRHKITKRGQNVTFRCDPISEHNRLYWYRQTLGQGPEFLTYFQNEAQLEKSRLLSDRFSAERPKGSFSTLEIQRTEQGDSAMYLCASSPDRAISTDTQYFGPGTRLTVL.

The chain uses TRBV6-1 and TRBJ1-6; 7 nucleotides align to TRBD1. The V gene's germline CDR1 is MNHNS and CDR2 SASEGT. Trimming cost V 8 bases and J 7 bases; bases outside gene matches: 5. There are 13 residues in the CDR3. The CDR3 region has the DNA TGTGCCAGCGACAGGGAAGTCAATTCACCCCTCCACTTT. This sequence encodes CASDREVNSPLHF.

This chain's CDR3 is CASSQTTNTGELFF. The CDR3 coding sequence is TGTGCCAGCAGCCAGACAACGAACACCGGGGAGCTGTTTTTT. V gene TRBV7-2 combines with J gene TRBJ2-2; the D is unclear. CDR1 and CDR2 from the germline V gene are SGHTA and FQGNSA. Between the trimmed V and J ends, which lost 5 bases and 0 bases, there was a span of 7 bases. The CDR3 has 14 amino acids.

This sequence joins TRBV12-3 or TRBV12-4 and TRBJ2-1; no definite D call. The V end was cut by 2 bases, the J end by 8 bases, with 4 bases between. CDR3 length: 11 amino acids. CDR3 DNA: TGTGCCAGCAGTTTATTCTATGAGCAGTTCTTC. Its translation is CASSLFYEQFF.

With respect to this clonotype: A much bigger clone sits one base away, suggesting this may be a read error. The chain has TRBV19 and TRBJ1-1, with no clear D. Germline V gene data show CDR1 as LNHDA and CDR2 as SQIVND (reference sequence). This CDR3 is 13 amino acids long. V shed 8 bases and J shed 6 bases, with 16 bases lying between them. CDR3 bases: TGTGCCAGTTCTAAGCAGGCCAACGCTGAAGCTTTCTTT. Protein sequence: CASSKQANAEAFF.

V gene TRBV7-2 combines with J gene TRBJ1-4; TRBD1 is a possible D gene (5 bases). This CDR3 contains 12 residues. Trimming took off 2 bases at V and 15 bases at J, with 13 bases between the two ends. Germline CDR1 SGHTA, CDR2 FQGNSA. CDR3 loop: CASSLSGGRVFF. For the CDR3, the DNA is TGTGCCAGCAGCTTATCCGGGGGGAGAGTGTTTTTT.

This clonotype was found a few times. CDR3 bases: TGTGCCAGCAGCCAAGATGGTTCAGGGCTCTACGAGCAGTACTTC. Translation: CASSQDGSGLYEQYF. The chain combines TRBV14 with TRBJ2-7; a weak D match, TRBD1 (5 bases). Trimming shortened V by 0 bases and J by 3 bases, and 12 bases separated the two germline ends. The length of the CDR3 is 15 residues. Looked up from germline, CDR1 is SGHDN and CDR2 is FVKESK.

The chain joins TRBV2 to TRBJ2-5; TRBD2 aligns across 13 bases. The germline gives CDR1 SNHLY, CDR2 FYNNEI. The ends lost 4 bases at V and 2 bases at J; junction bases unmatched: 1. There are 15 residues in the CDR3. This chain's CDR3 is CASSGTSGSQETQYF. CDR3 coding DNA: TGTGCCAGCAGTGGGACTAGCGGGAGTCAAGAGACCCAGTACTTC.

This chain links TRBV30 with TRBJ1-1; the D gene is possibly TRBD1 (6 bases). Germline V CDR1 and CDR2: GTSNPN, SVGIG (reference sequence). V was shortened by 3 bases and J by 0 bases, with 20 bases between the two germline ends. The CDR3 consists of 17 residues. CDR3 sequence reads: CAWSPGWGRAMNTEAFF. As DNA, the CDR3 is TGTGCCTGGAGCCCCGGCTGGGGGCGGGCCATGAACACTGAAGCTTTCTTT.

J is TRBJ2-3 and V is TRBV12-5; D uncertain. The CDR3 totals 12 residues. The V end was cut by 2 bases, the J end by 3 bases, with 3 bases between. Germline CDR1 is LGHNT and CDR2 is FRNRAP. DNA for the CDR3: TGTGCTAGTGGTTTGTCGACAGATACGCAGTATTTT. Translated, it gives CASGLSTDTQYF.